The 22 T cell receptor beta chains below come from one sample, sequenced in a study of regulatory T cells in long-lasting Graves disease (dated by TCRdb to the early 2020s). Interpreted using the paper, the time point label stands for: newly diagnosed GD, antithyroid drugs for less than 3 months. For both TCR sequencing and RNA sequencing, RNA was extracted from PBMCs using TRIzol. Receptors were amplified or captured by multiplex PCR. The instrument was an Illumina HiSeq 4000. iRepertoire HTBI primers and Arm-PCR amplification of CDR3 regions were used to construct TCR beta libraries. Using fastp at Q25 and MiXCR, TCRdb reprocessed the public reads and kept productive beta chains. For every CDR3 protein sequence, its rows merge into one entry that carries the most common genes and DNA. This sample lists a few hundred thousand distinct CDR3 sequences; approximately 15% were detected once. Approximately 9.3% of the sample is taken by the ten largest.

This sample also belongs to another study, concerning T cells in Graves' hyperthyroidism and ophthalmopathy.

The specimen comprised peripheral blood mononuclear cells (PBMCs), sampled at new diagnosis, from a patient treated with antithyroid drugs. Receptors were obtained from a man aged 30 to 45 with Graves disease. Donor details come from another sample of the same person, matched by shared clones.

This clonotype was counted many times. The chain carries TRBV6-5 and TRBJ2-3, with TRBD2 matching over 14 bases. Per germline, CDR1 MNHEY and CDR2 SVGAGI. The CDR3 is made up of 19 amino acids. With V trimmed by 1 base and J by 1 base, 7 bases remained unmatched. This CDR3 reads CASSYLRGLAGGRTDTQYF. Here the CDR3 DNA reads TGTGCCAGCAGTTACTTACGAGGACTAGCGGGAGGACGCACAGATACGCAGTATTTT.

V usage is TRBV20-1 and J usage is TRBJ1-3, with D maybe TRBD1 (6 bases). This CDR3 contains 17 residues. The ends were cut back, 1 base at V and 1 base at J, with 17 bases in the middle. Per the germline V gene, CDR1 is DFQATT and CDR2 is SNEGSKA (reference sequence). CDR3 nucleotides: TGCAGTGCTAGAGTAGAGGGGGGGAAAATTTCTGGAAACACCATATATTTT. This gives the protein CSARVEGGKISGNTIYF.

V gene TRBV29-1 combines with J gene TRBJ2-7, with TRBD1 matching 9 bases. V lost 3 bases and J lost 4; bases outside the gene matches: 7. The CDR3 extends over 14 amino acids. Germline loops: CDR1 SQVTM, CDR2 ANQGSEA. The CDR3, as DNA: TGCAGCGTTGAGGAGGGGACAGGGAGTTACGAGCAGTACTTC. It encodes CSVEEGTGSYEQYF.

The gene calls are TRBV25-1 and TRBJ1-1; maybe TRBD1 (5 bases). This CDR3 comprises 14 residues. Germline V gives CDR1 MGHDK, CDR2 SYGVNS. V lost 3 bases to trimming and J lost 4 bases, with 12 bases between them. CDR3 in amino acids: CASSDPGAATEAFF. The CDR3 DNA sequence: TGTGCCAGCAGTGACCCCGGGGCGGCCACTGAAGCTTTCTTT.

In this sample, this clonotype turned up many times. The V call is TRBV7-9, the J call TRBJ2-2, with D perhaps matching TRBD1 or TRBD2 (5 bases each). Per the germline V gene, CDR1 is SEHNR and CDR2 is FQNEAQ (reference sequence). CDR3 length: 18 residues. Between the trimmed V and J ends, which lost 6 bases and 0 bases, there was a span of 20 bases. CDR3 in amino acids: CASSFGTITSANTGELFF. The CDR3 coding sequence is TGTGCCAGCAGTTTCGGGACCATCACCTCCGCGAACACCGGGGAGCTGTTTTTT.

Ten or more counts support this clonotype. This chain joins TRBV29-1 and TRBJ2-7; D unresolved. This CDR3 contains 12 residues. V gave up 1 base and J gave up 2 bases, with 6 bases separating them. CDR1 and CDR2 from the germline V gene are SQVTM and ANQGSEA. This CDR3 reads CSVEGQTYEQYF. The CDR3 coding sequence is TGCAGCGTTGAAGGCCAGACCTACGAGCAGTACTTC.

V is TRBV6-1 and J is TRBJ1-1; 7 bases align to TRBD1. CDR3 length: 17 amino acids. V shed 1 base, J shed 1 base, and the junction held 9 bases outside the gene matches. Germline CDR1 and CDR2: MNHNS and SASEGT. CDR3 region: CASSEVSFGTANTEAFF. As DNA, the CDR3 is TGTGCCAGCAGTGAAGTAAGTTTTGGGACAGCGAACACTGAAGCTTTCTTT.

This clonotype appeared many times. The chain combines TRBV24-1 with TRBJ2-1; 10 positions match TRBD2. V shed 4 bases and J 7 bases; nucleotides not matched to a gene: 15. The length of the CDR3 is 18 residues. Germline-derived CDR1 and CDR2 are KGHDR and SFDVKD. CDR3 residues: CATSDPLGAGGLVNEQFF. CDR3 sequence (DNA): TGTGCCACCAGTGACCCCCTGGGAGCGGGAGGGTTGGTAAATGAGCAGTTCTTC.

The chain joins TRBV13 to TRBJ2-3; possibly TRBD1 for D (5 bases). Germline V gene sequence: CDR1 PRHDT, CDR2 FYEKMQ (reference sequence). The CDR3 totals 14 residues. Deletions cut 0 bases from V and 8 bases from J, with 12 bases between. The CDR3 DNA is TGTGCCAGCAGCTTAGGAGGGGTGAAACTTACGCAGTATTTT. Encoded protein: CASSLGGVKLTQYF.

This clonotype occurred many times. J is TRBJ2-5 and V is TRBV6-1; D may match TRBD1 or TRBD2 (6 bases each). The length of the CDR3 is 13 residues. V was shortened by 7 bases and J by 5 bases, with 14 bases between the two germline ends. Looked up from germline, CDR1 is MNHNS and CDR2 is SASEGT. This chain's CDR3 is CASTHAGHETQYF. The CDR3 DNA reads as TGTGCCAGCACCCACGCGGGACACGAGACCCAGTACTTC.

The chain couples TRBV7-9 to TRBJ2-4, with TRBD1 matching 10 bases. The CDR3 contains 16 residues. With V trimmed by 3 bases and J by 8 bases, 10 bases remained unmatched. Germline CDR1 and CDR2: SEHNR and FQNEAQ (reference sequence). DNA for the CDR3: TGTGCCAGCAGCTTCGCCCATGGACAGGGGGGGGACATTCAGTACTTC. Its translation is CASSFAHGQGGDIQYF.

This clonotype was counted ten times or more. The CDR3 reads CASSGTPGQESTSSYEQYF. CDR3 in DNA: TGTGCCAGCAGTGGAACTCCGGGACAGGAGTCTACTAGCTCCTACGAGCAGTACTTC. This chain links TRBV6-1 with TRBJ2-7; 8 positions match TRBD1. Looked up from germline, CDR1 is MNHNS and CDR2 is SASEGT. The CDR3 is made up of 19 amino acids. The J segment lost 0 bases and the V segment lost 4 bases, leaving 17 bases of the junction unmatched.

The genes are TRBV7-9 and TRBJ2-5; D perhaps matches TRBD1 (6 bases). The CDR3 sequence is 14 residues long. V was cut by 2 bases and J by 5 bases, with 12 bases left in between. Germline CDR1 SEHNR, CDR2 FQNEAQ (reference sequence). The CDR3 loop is CASSLRGRGETQYF. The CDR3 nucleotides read TGTGCCAGCAGCTTAAGGGGAAGGGGGGAGACCCAGTACTTC.

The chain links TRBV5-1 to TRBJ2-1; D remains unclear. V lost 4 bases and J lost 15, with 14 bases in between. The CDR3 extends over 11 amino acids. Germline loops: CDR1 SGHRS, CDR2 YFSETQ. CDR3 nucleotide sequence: TGCGCCAGCAGCCTGGCAGATCTATTGTTCTTC. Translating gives CASSLADLLFF.

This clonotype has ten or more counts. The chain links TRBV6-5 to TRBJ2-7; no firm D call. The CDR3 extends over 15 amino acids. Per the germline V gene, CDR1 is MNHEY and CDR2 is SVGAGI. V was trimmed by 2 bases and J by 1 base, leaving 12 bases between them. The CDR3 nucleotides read TGTGCCAGCAGTTACGCGCCAATCGCTTCCTACGAGCAGTACTTC. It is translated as CASSYAPIASYEQYF.

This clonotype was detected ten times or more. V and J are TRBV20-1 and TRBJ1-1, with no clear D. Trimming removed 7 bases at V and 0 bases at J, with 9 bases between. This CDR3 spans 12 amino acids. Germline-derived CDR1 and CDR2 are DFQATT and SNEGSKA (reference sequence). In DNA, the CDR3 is TGCAGTGGGTACGGGATGAACACTGAAGCTTTCTTT. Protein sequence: CSGYGMNTEAFF.

The CDR3 DNA sequence: TGCGCCAGCAGCGAGGGATTCTCCTATAATTCACCCCTCCACTTT. Translated, it gives CASSEGFSYNSPLHF. The chain combines TRBV5-1 with TRBJ1-6; D is unclear. The CDR3 covers 15 residues. Per germline, CDR1 SGHRS and CDR2 YFSETQ. The V end lost 4 bases, the J end lost 0 bases, and 8 bases lay between the germline ends. The full variable domain, with the rest looked up from reference TRBV5-1 and TRBJ1-6, is KAGVTQTPRYLIKTRGQQVTLSCSPISGHRSVSWYQQTPGQGLQFLFEYFSETQRNKGNFPGRFSGRQFSNSRSEMNVSTLELGDSALYLCASSEGFSYNSPLHFGNGTRLTVT.

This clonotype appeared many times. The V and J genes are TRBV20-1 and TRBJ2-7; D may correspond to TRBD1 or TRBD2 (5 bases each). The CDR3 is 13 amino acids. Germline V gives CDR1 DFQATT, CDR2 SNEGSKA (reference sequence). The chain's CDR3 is CSIRDRDRAEQYF. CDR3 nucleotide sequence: TGCAGCATTCGGGACCGCGATCGGGCCGAGCAGTACTTC.

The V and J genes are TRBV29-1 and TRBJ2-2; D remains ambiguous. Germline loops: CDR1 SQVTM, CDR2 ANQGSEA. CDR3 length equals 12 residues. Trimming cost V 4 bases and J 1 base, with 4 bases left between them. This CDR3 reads CSVVVNTGELFF. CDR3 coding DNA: TGCAGCGTTGTAGTGAACACCGGGGAGCTGTTTTTT.

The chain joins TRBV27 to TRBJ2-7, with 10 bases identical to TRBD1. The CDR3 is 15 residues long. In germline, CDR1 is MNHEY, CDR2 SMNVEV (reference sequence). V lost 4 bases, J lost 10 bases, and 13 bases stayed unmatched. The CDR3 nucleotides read TGTGCCAGCAGTTCATCCGGGACAGGGGATCCCGGCCAGTACTTC. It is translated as CASSSSGTGDPGQYF.

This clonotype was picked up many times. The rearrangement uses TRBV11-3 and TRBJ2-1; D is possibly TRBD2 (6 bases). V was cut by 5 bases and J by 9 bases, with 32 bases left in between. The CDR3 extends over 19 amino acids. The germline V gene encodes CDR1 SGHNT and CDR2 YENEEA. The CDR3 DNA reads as TGTGCCAGCAGCACTCGACTGCCCGTACTAGCCTACAATCAATCTGAGCAGTTCTTC. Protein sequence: CASSTRLPVLAYNQSEQFF.

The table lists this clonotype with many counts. In DNA form, the CDR3 reads TGCAGTGCCCTGGGTCCCGATACGCAGTATTTT. Translation: CSALGPDTQYF. This chain uses TRBV20-1 with TRBJ2-3; D ambiguous. There are 11 residues in the CDR3. Germline V lookup: CDR1 DFQATT, CDR2 SNEGSKA (reference sequence). V lost 6 bases and J 6 bases, leaving 10 bases between the germline ends.